This T cell receptor (beta chain) came from a study of blood T cell repertoires in COVID-19. Study information: The analysed material was cDNA or gDNA that came from T cells, B-cell-depleted T cells, or PBMCs.

A Seattle source enrolled patients during active infection and followed them longitudinally. In the study's own analysis: Reference gene primers were amplified, and this amplification served to estimate nucleated cell counts. This table comes from immunoSEQ multiplex PCR, and its TCRdb copy is limited to in-frame clones, with some not included. V and J calls and clone size are given by that table; D and trimming were obtained from the DNA. Here the sample spans approximately 55,000 clones, over 60% being singletons. This CDR3 is built from 15 residues. The J segment lost 6 bases and the V segment lost 6 bases, leaving 9 bases of the junction unmatched. Germline assignment: CDR1 SNHLY and CDR2 FYNNEI.

The sequenced material came from peripheral blood. The receptor comes from a man younger than 45 with COVID-19, enrolled during active disease. This chain joins TRBV2 and TRBJ1-4; 8 nucleotides agree with TRBD1. The CDR3 loop reads CASRGLGQGDEKLFF. The CDR3 nucleotides are TGTGCCAGCAGAGGACTCGGACAGGGAGATGAAAAACTGTTTTTT. The full variable domain, with the rest looked up from reference TRBV2 and TRBJ1-4, is EPEVTQTPSHQVTQMGQEVILRCVPISNHLYFYWYRQILGQKVEFLVSFYNNEISEKSEIFDDQFSVERPDGSNFTLKIRSTKLEDSAMYFCASRGLGQGDEKLFFGSGTQLSVL.